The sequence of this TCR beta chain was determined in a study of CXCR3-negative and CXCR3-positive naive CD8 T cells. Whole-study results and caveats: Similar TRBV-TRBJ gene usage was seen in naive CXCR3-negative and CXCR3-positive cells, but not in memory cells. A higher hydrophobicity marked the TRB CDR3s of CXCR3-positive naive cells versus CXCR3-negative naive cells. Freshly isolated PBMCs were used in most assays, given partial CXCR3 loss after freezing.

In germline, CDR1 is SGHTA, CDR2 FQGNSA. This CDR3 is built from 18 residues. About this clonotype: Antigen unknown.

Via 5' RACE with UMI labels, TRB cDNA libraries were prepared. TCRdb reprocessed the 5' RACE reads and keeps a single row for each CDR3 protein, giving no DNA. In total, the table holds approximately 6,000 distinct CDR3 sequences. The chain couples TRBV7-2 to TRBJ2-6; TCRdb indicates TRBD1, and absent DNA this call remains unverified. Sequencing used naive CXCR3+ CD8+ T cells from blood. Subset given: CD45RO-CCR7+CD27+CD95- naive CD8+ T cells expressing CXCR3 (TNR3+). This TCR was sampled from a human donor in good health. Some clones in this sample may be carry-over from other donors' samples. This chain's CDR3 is CASSLNWGASSGANVLTF.